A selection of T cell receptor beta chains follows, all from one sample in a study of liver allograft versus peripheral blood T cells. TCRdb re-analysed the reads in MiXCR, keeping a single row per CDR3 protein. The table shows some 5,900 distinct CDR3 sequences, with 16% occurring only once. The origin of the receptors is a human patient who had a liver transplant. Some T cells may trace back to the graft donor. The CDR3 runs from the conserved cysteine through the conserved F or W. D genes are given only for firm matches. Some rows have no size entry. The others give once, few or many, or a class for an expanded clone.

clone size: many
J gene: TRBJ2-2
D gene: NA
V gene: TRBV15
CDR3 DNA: TGTGCCACCAGCAGAGACGAACTTCTCACCGGGGAGCTGTTTTTT
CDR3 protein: CATSRDELLTGELFF

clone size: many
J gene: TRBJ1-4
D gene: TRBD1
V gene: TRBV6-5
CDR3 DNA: TGTGCCAGCAGACCCGGACAGGCCGGTGTTAATGAAAAACTGTTTTTT
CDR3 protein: CASRPGQAGVNEKLFF

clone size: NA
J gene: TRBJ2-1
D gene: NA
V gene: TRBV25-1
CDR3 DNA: TGTGCCAGCAGTGACCCCGACTTAAAAAAGTCCTACAATGAGCAGTTCTTC
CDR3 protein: CASSDPDLKKSYNEQFF

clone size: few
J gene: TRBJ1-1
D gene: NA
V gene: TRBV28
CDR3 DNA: TGTGCCAGCAGTTTCGCCCGGACTGAAGCTTTCTTT
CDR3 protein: CASSFARTEAFF

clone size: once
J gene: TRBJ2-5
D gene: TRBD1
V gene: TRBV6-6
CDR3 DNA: TGTGCCACTCGGACAGGGGGCGGAGAAGAGACCCAGTACTTC
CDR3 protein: CATRTGGGEETQYF

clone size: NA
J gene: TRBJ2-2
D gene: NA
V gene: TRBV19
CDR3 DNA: TGTGCCAGTAGTACCTGGGACCGAAACACCGGGGAGCTGTTTTTT
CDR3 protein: CASSTWDRNTGELFF

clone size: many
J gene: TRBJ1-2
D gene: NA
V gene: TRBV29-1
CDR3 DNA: TGCAGCGTTGAAACCCCCCGGAAGGGCGGTTATGGCTACACCTTC
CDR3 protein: CSVETPRKGGYGYTF

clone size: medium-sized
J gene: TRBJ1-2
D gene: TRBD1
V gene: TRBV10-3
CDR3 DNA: TGTGCCTCTCAAGACAGGGAGAAAAACTATGGCTACACCTTC
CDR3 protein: CASQDREKNYGYTF

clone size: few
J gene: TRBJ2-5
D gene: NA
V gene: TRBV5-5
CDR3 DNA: TGTGCCAGCAGCTTGGGAGGGGGTGGGCAAGAGACCCAGTACTTC
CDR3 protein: CASSLGGGGQETQYF

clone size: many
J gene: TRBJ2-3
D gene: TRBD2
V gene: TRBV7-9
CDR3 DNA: TGTGCCAGCAGCCCGACTAGCGGGAGGACAGATACGCAGTATTTT
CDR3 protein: CASSPTSGRTDTQYF

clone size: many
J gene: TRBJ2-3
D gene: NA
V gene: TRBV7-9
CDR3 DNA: TGTGCCAGCAGCTTAGTGGACACCGGCACAGATACGCAGTATTTT
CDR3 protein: CASSLVDTGTDTQYF

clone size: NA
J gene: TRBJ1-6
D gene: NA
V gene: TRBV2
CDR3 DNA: TGTGCCAGCAGCGTTACGGGCAGGCAGGGGAGGAATTCACCCCTCCACTTT
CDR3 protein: CASSVTGRQGRNSPLHF

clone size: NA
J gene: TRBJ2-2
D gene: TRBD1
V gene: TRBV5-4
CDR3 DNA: TGTGCCAGCAGCACGGACAGGGCGGGGACCGGGGAGCTGTTTTTT
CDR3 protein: CASSTDRAGTGELFF

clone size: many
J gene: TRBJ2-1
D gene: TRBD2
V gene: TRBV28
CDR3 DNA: TGTGCCAGCAGTTTTCCCACTAGCGGGGGGGCCGGTGATGAGCAGTTCTTC
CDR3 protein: CASSFPTSGGAGDEQFF

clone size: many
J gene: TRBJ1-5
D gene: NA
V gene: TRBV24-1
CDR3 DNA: TGTGCCACCCCAAGGGGCAATCAGCCCCAGCATTTT
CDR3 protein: CATPRGNQPQHF

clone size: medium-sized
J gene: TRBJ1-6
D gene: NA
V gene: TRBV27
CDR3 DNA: TGTGCCAGCACCGCCGGCACGGCCTATAATTCACCCCTCCACTTT
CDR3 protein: CASTAGTAYNSPLHF

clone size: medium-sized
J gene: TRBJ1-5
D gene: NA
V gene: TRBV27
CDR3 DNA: TGTGCCAGCAGCTCGACGTTTGGTCAGCCCCAGCATTTT
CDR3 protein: CASSSTFGQPQHF

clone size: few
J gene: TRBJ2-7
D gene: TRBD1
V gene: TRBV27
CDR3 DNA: TGTGCCAGCCGACGGGACAGCTCCTACGAGCAGTACTTC
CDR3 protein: CASRRDSSYEQYF

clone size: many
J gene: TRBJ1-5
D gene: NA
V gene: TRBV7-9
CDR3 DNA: TGTGCCAGCAGCTCGCCGGGCAGCAATCAGCCCCAGCATTTT
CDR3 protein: CASSSPGSNQPQHF

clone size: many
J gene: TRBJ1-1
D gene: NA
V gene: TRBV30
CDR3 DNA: TGTGCCTGGAGTGCCCGGGGAAACACTGAAGCTTTCTTT
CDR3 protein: CAWSARGNTEAFF

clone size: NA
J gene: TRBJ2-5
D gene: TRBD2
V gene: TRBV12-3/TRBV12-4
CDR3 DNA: TGTGCCAGCAGTTTATTGTGGGCGGGGGAGCAAGAGACCCAGTACTTC
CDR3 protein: CASSLLWAGEQETQYF

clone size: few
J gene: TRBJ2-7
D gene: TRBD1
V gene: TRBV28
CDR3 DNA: TGTGCCAGCAGTCTCCCGGGACAGGGGAGCTACGAGCAGTACTTC
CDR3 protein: CASSLPGQGSYEQYF

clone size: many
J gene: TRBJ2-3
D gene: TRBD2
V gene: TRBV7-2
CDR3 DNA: TGTGCCAGCAGCTTGGGGGGGGAAGGCACAGATACGCAGTATTTT
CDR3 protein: CASSLGGEGTDTQYF

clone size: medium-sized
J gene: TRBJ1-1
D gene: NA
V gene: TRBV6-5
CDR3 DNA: TGTGCCAGCAGTTGGGCGAGGGGGGATCACACTGAAGCTTTCTTT
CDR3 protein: CASSWARGDHTEAFF

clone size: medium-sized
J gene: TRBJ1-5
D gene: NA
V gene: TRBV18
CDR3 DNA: TGTGCCAGCTCACCTGGTCAGCCCCAGCATTTT
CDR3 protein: CASSPGQPQHF

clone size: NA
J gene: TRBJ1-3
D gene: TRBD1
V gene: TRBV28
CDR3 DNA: TGTGCCAGCAGTACAGGGGTCTCTAGAAACACCATGTATTTT
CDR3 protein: CASSTGVSRNTMYF

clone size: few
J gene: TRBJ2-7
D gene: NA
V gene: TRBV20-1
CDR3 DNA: TGCAGTGCTAGAGATTCGATGGCAGGGGTGCGCTACGAGCAGTACTTC
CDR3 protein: CSARDSMAGVRYEQYF

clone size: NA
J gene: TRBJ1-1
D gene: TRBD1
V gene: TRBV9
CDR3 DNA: TGTGCCAGCAGCGCCAGGACAGGGGGATTCGAAGCTCTCTTT
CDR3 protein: CASSARTGGFEALF

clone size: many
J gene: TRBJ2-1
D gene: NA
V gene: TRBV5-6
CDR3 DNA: TGTGCCAGCAGCTTGGGAGGACAAGGCTACAATGAGCAGTTCTTC
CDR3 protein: CASSLGGQGYNEQFF

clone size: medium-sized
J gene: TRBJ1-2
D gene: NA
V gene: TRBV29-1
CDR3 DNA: TGCAGCGTTGACAGTAACTATGGCTACACCTTC
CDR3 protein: CSVDSNYGYTF

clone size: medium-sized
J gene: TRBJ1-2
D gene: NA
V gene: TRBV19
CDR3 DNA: TGTGCCAGTAGTATGGGGGTTAAGAACTATGGCTACACCTTC
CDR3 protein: CASSMGVKNYGYTF

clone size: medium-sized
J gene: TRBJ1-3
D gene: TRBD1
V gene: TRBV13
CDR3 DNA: TGTGCCAGCAGCCACGGACAGGATGGAAACACCATATATTTT
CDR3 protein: CASSHGQDGNTIYF

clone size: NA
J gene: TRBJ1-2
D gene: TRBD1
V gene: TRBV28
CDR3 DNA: TGTGCCAGCAGTTTAAGGGACAGTAGCTATGGCTACACCTTC
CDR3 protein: CASSLRDSSYGYTF

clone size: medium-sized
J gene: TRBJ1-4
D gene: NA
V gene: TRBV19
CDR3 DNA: TGTGCCAGTACCAACACACCAACTAATGAAAAACTGTTTTTT
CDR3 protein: CASTNTPTNEKLFF

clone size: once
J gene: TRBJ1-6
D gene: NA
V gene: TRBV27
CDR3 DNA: TGTGCCAGCAGTTCGGGATGGAATTCACCCCTCCACTTT
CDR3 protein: CASSSGWNSPLHF

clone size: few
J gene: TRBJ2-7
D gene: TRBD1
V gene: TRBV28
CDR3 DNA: TGTGCCAGCAGTTTATACCCCGGGGACAGCAGCTTC
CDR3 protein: CASSLYPGDSSF

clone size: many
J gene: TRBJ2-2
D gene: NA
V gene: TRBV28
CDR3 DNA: TGTGCCAGCAGTTTGACAGGCGACACCGGGGAGCTGTTTTTT
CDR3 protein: CASSLTGDTGELFF

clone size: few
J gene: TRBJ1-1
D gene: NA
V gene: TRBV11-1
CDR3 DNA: TGTGCCAGCAGCTTGCCCCTTGGATATGAGGGGAACACTGAAGCTTTCTTT
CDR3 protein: CASSLPLGYEGNTEAFF

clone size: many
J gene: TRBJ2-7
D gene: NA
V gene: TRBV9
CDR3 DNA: TGTGCCAGCAGCGTAGTAGGGGACGGGTCCTACGAGCAGTACTTC
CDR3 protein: CASSVVGDGSYEQYF

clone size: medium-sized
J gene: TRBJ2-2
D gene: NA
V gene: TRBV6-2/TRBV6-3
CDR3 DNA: TGTGCCAGCAGTTACCCCCTCGACAGGTCTACGAACACCGGGGAGCTGTTTTTT
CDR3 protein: CASSYPLDRSTNTGELFF

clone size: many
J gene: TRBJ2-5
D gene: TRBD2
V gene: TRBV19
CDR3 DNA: TGTGCCAGTAGCGAAACCGGGACTAGTTCGGAGACCCAGTACTTC
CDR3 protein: CASSETGTSSETQYF

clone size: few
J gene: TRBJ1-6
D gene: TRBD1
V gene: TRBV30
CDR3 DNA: TGTGCCTGGAGCCTGGGACAGGGGAATTCACCCCTCCACTTT
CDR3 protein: CAWSLGQGNSPLHF

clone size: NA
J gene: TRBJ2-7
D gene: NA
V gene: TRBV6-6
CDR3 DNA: TGTGCCAGCAGCGCCAAGGCAGGGGCCAACTACGAGCAGTACTTC
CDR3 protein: CASSAKAGANYEQYF

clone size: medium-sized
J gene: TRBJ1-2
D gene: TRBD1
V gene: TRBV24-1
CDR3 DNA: TGTGCCACCAGTGAGTCGAATGACAGGGACTATGGCTACACCTTC
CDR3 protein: CATSESNDRDYGYTF

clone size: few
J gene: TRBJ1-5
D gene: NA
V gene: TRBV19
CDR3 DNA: TGTGCCAGTAGCCGAGGCGAGGCGGCTTTTTACAATCAGCCCCAGCATTTT
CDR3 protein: CASSRGEAAFYNQPQHF

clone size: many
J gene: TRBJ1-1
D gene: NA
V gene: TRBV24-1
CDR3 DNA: TGTGCCACAGGAGTGGGGAATGAAGCTTTCTTT
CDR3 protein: CATGVGNEAFF

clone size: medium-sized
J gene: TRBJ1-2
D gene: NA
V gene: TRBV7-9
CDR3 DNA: TGTGCCAGCAGTCCAGGAGGGGGAGATGGCTACACCTTC
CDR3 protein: CASSPGGGDGYTF

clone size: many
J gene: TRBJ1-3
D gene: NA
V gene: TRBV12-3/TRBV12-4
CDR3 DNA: TGTGCCAGCAGTAACGGCATGAGGGGGGACACCATATATTTT
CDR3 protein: CASSNGMRGDTIYF